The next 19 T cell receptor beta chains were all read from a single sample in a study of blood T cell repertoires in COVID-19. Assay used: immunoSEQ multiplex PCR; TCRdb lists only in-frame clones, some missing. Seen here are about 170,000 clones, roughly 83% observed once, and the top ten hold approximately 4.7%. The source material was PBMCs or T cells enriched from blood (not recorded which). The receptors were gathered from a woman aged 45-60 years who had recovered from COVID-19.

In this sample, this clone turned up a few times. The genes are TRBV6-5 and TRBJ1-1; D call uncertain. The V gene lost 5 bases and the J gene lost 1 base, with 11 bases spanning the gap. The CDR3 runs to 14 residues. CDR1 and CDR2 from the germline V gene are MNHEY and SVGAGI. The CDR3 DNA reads TGTGCCAGCAGTCGACACGACGAGAACACTGAAGCTTTCTTT. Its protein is CASSRHDENTEAFF.

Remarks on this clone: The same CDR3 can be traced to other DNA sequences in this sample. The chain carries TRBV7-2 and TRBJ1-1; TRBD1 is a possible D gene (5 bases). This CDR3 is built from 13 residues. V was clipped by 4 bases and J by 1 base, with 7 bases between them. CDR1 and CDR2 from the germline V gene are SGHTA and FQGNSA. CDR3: CASSYDRNTEAFF. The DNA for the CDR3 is TGTGCCAGCAGCTATGACAGGAACACTGAAGCTTTCTTT. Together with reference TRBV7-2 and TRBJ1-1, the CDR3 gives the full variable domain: GAGVSQSPSNKVTEKGKDVELRCDPISGHTALYWYRQSLGQGLEFLIYFQGNSAPDKSGLPSDRFSAERTGGSVSTLTIQRTQQEDSAVYLCASSYDRNTEAFFGQGTRLTVV.

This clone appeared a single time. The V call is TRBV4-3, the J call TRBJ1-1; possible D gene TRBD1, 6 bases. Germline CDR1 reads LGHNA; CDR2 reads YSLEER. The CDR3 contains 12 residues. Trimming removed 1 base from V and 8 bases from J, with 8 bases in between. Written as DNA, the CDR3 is TGCGCCAGCAGCCAAGTCCAGGGGGAAGCTTTCTTT. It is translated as CASSQVQGEAFF.

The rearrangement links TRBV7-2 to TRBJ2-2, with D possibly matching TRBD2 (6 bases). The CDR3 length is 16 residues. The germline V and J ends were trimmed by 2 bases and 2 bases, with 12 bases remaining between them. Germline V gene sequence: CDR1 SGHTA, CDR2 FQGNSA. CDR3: CASSLRGLQNTGELFF. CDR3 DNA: TGTGCCAGCAGCTTAAGGGGACTCCAAAACACCGGGGAGCTGTTTTTT. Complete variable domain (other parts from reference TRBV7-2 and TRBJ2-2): GAGVSQSPSNKVTEKGKDVELRCDPISGHTALYWYRQSLGQGLEFLIYFQGNSAPDKSGLPSDRFSAERTGGSVSTLTIQRTQQEDSAVYLCASSLRGLQNTGELFFGEGSRLTVL.

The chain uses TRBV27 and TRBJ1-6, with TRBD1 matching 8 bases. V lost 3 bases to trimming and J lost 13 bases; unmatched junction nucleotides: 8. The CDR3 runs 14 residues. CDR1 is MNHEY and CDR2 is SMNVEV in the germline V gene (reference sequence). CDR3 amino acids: CASSFPGTGAPLHF. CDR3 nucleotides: TGTGCCAGCAGTTTCCCTGGGACAGGCGCCCCCCTCCACTTT.

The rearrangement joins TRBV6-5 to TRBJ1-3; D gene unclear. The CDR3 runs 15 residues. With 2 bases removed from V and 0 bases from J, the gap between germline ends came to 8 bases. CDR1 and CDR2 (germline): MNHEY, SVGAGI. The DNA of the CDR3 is TGTGCCAGCAGTTACGGGGAGTTCTCTGGAAACACCATATATTTT. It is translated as CASSYGEFSGNTIYF.

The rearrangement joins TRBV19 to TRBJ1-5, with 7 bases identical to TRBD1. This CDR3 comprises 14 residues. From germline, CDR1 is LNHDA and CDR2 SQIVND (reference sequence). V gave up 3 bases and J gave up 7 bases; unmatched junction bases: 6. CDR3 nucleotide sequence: TGTGCCAGTAGTATGGGGCAGGGGGGCCAGCCCCAGCATTTT. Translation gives CASSMGQGGQPQHF.

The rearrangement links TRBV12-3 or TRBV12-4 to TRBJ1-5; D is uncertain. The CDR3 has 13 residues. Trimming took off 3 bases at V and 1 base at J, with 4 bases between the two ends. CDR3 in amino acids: CASSFQSNQPQHF. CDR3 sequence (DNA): TGTGCCAGCAGTTTCCAGAGCAATCAGCCCCAGCATTTT.

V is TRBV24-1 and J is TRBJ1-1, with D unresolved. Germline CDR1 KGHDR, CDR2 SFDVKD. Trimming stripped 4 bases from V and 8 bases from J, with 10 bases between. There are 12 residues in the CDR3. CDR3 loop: CATSDKDYEAFF. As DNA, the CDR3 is TGTGCCACCAGTGACAAAGACTACGAAGCTTTCTTT.

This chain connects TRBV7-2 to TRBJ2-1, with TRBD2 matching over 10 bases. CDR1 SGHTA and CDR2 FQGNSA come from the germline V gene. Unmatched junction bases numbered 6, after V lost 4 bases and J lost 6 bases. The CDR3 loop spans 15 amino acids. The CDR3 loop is CASSSPTSGANEQFF. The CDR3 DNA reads TGTGCCAGCAGCTCCCCCACTAGCGGGGCCAATGAGCAGTTCTTC.

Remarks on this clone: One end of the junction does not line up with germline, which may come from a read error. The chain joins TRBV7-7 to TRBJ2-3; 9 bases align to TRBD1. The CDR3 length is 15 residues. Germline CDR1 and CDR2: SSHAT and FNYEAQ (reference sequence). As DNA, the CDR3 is TGTGCTAGCAGCCTCCGGGACAGGGAAACAGATACGCAGTATTTT. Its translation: CASSLRDRETDTQYF.

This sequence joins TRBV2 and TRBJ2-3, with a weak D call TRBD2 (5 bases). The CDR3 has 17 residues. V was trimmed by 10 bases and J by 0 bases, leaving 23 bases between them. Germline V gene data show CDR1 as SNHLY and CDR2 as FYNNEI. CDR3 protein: CATKPRRLPGSTDTQYF. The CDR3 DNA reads TGTGCCACCAAGCCCCGGCGCCTACCGGGGAGCACAGATACGCAGTATTTT.

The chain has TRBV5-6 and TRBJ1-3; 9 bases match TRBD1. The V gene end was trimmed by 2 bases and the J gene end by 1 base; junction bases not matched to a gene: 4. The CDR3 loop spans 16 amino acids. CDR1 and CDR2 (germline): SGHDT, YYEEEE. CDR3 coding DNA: TGTGCCAGCAGCTTCCGACAGGGGGTGTCTGGAAACACCATATATTTT. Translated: CASSFRQGVSGNTIYF.

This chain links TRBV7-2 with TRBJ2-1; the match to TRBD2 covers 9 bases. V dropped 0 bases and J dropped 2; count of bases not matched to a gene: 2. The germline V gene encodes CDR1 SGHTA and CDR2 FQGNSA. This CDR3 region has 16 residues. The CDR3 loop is CASSLAGGGAYNEQFF. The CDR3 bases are TGTGCCAGCAGCTTAGCTGGCGGGGGGGCCTACAATGAGCAGTTCTTC.

The CDR3 nucleotides are TGCAGTGCTAGTATGCCAAGGGGTGGCAATGAGCAGTTCTTC. This encodes CSASMPRGGNEQFF. The chain combines TRBV20-1 with TRBJ2-1; D is possibly TRBD1 (5 bases). With 3 bases removed from V and 6 bases from J, the gap between germline ends came to 15 bases. Germline V lookup: CDR1 DFQATT, CDR2 SNEGSKA (reference sequence). The CDR3 is made up of 14 amino acids.

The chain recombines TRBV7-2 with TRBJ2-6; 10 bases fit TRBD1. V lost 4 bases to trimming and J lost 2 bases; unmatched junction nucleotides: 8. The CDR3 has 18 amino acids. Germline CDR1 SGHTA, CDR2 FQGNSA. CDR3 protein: CASSSPGQGIAGANVLTF. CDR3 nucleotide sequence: TGTGCCAGCAGCTCCCCGGGACAGGGGATCGCTGGGGCCAACGTCCTGACTTTC.

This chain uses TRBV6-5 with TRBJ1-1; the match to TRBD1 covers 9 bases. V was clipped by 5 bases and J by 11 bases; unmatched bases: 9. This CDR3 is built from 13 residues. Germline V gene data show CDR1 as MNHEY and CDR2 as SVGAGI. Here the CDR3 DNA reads TGTGCCAGCAGTCTCACCCGGGACAGGGCGGCTTTCTTT. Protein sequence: CASSLTRDRAAFF.

CDR3 in amino acids: CASRPPKQRGGEQPQHF. The DNA of the CDR3 is TGTGCCAGCAGACCACCCAAGCAACGAGGGGGCGAACAGCCCCAGCATTTT. The chain employs TRBV21-1 and TRBJ1-5; the D call in the table, TRBD1, was not verified against the DNA. TRBV21-1 is an annotated pseudogene. The CDR3 is 17 residues long.

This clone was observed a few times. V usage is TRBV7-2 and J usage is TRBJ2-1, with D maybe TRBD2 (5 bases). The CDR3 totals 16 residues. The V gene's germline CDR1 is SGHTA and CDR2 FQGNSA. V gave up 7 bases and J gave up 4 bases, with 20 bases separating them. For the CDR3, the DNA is TGTGCCAGCACCCTTAGGGCCGGGCCGGGATACAATGAGCAGTTCTTC. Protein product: CASTLRAGPGYNEQFF. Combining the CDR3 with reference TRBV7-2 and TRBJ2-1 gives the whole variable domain GAGVSQSPSNKVTEKGKDVELRCDPISGHTALYWYRQSLGQGLEFLIYFQGNSAPDKSGLPSDRFSAERTGGSVSTLTIQRTQQEDSAVYLCASTLRAGPGYNEQFFGPGTRLTVL.